The 14 T cell receptor beta chains given below trace back to one sample, sequenced in a study of T cells after yellow fever vaccination. TCRdb re-analysed the 5' RACE reads in MiXCR, keeping a single row per CDR3 protein. The data show about 500,000 distinct CDR3 sequences, roughly a sixth seen once. Sequencing used PBMCs, obtained less than 6 days after the first yellow fever vaccination. Receptors were obtained from a man younger than 35 who received the YFV17D yellow fever vaccine.

The rearrangement links TRBV20-1 to TRBJ1-5; D call uncertain. CDR1 and CDR2 (germline): DFQATT, SNEGSKA (reference sequence). This CDR3 is built from 16 residues. The V gene lost 2 bases and the J gene lost 7 bases, with 21 bases spanning the gap. This chain's CDR3 is CSARILRGAVGQPQHF. CDR3 DNA: TGCAGTGCTAGAATATTAAGAGGTGCCGTCGGCCAGCCCCAGCATTTT.

This chain links TRBV6-2 or TRBV6-3 with TRBJ2-1, with TRBD1 as a possible D gene (6 bases). The V gene's germline CDR1 is MNHEY and CDR2 SVGEGT. The CDR3 is 16 residues long. Trimming took 2 bases from V and 8 from J, leaving 19 bases between them. The DNA of the CDR3 is TGTGCCAGCAGTTACGGCCTGGGGGCGAGTGGCTATGAGCAGTTCTTC. This encodes CASSYGLGASGYEQFF.

The chain is built from TRBV20-1 and TRBJ2-7; a weak D match, TRBD1 (5 bases). There are 11 residues in the CDR3. CDR1 is DFQATT, CDR2 SNEGSKA, per germline (reference sequence). V lost 4 bases and J lost 3, with 7 bases in between. The CDR3 spells CSAIDSYEQYF. The DNA of the CDR3 is TGCAGTGCTATCGACAGCTACGAGCAGTACTTC.

The chain joins TRBV28 to TRBJ1-5; D perhaps matches TRBD1 (5 bases). Trimming pared 11 bases from V and 3 bases from J, leaving 11 bases between. Germline lookup yields CDR1 MDHEN and CDR2 SYDVKM. The CDR3 contains 12 residues. The CDR3 is CAGRQNNQPQHF. CDR3 sequence (DNA): TGTGCCGGCCGACAGAACAATCAGCCCCAGCATTTT. Full variable domain (rest looked up from reference TRBV28 and TRBJ1-5): DVKVTQSSRYLVKRTGEKVFLECVQDMDHENMFWYRQDPGLGLRLIYFSYDVKMKEKGDIPEGYSVSREKKERFSLILESASTNQTSMYLCAGRQNNQPQHFGDGTRLSIL.

This clonotype was found many times. The rearrangement uses TRBV20-1 and TRBJ1-1, with a possible D match to TRBD1 (6 bases). Germline CDR1 is DFQATT and CDR2 is SNEGSKA (reference sequence). The CDR3 covers 15 residues. V was clipped by 6 bases and J by 1 base, with 18 bases between them. CDR3 residues: CSAQVPGHRNTEAFF. CDR3 nucleotides: TGCAGTGCCCAAGTACCGGGACACAGGAACACTGAAGCTTTCTTT.

The chain links TRBV4-3 to TRBJ2-1, with 11 bases fitting TRBD2. The V gene end was trimmed by 3 bases and the J gene end by 9 bases; junction bases not matched to a gene: 13. Per the germline V gene, CDR1 is LGHNA and CDR2 is YSLEER. The CDR3 runs to 17 residues. The CDR3 bases are TGCGCCAGCAGCCATGCAAACCTAGCGGGGGGTTCGCTTGAGCAGTTCTTC. Encoded protein: CASSHANLAGGSLEQFF.

The J gene is TRBJ2-1, the V gene TRBV4-1, with 7 bases matching TRBD1. Losses at the gene ends were 4 bases for V and 2 bases for J; bases not matched to a gene: 8. This CDR3 is built from 16 residues. Germline CDR1 and CDR2: MGHRA and YSYEKL. This chain's CDR3 is CASSLLGGGTYNEQFF. The CDR3 bases are TGCGCCAGCAGCCTATTAGGGGGCGGCACCTACAATGAGCAGTTCTTC.

This chain connects TRBV5-6 to TRBJ2-1, with 7 nucleotides matching TRBD2. V shed 7 bases, J shed 8 bases, and the junction held 15 bases outside the gene matches. CDR1 is SGHDT, CDR2 YYEEEE, per germline. CDR3 size: 15 residues. The CDR3 spells CASGNQRGLGHEQFF. CDR3 sequence (DNA): TGTGCCAGCGGGAACCAGCGGGGCCTCGGCCATGAGCAGTTCTTC. The whole variable domain, filled in from reference TRBV5-6 and TRBJ2-1, reads DAGVTQSPTHLIKTRGQQVTLRCSPKSGHDTVSWYQQALGQGPQFIFQYYEEEERQRGNFPDRFSGHQFPNYSSELNVNALLLGDSALYLCASGNQRGLGHEQFFGPGTRLTVL.

The chain combines TRBV5-5 with TRBJ2-1; TRBD2 might be the D (6 bases). V lost 5 bases and J 1 base, leaving 19 bases between the germline ends. Germline V gives CDR1 SGHKS, CDR2 YYEKEE (reference sequence). The CDR3 has 17 residues. The CDR3 DNA reads as TGTGCCAGCAGTCGCTACCCGGGAGCCGGGTCCTACAATGAGCAGTTCTTC. This codes for CASSRYPGAGSYNEQFF.

This clonotype was counted a few times. The chain combines TRBV4-2 with TRBJ2-1; D possibly matches TRBD1 or TRBD2 (6 bases each). With 3 bases removed from V and 14 bases from J, the gap between germline ends came to 17 bases. This CDR3 region has 13 residues. Germline-derived CDR1 and CDR2 are LGHNA and YNFKEQ. In nucleotides, the CDR3 is TGTGCCAGCAGCCATCCCGGAGGGGACAAGGAGTTCTTC. It codes for CASSHPGGDKEFF.

This clonotype has a count of ten or more. The chain links TRBV18 to TRBJ2-7; 7 bases fit TRBD1. This CDR3 has 14 residues. The trim removed 3 bases at V and 3 bases at J, leaving 5 bases unmatched. CDR1 and CDR2 (germline): KGHSH, LQKENI. For the CDR3, the DNA is TGTGCCAGCTCACCGAGGCAGGGGGTCTACGAGCAGTACGTC. Protein product: CASSPRQGVYEQYV.

V usage is TRBV20-1 and J usage is TRBJ2-7; possible D gene TRBD2, 6 bases. The CDR3 contains 14 residues. Looked up from germline, CDR1 is DFQATT and CDR2 is SNEGSKA (reference sequence). Trimming pared 5 bases from V and 0 bases from J, leaving 14 bases between. The CDR3 region is CSALYGGSSYEQYF. The DNA of the CDR3 is TGCAGTGCTCTATACGGGGGTTCCTCCTACGAGCAGTACTTC.

As for this clonotype: The CDR3 end shows no conserved phenylalanine or tryptophan, and so a read error is likely. The CDR3 DNA reads TGTGCCAGCAGCGTCTTTGGCCAAACTAAGTTGGAGACCCAGTACATC. It yields the protein CASSVFGQTKLETQYI. The rearrangement uses TRBV7-9 and TRBJ2-5, with unresolved D. Trimming removed 5 bases at V and 5 bases at J, with 21 bases between. The CDR3 consists of 16 residues. CDR1 and CDR2 from the germline V gene are SEHNR and FQNEAQ (reference sequence).

DNA for the CDR3: TGCAGTGCGCTTGCCCTAGCGGGGTCCTACGAGCAGTACTTC. This gives the protein CSALALAGSYEQYF. V is TRBV20-1 and J is TRBJ2-7; 9 nucleotides align to TRBD2. From germline, CDR1 is DFQATT and CDR2 SNEGSKA (reference sequence). CDR3 length equals 14 residues. Unmatched junction bases numbered 7, after V lost 6 bases and J lost 1 base.